Following are 20 T cell receptor beta chains from one sample sequenced in a study of chemoradiotherapy in HPV16-positive cancers. Some clones are missing from TCRdb's copy, which holds only in-frame ones; the method was immunoSEQ multiplex PCR. The data hold 55,000 to 85,000 clones, with almost 90% observed a single time. The sample here was blood, taken from a patient who underwent chemoradiotherapy. The receptors come from a human donor with HPV-associated anogenital cancer.

This sequence joins TRBV2 and TRBJ2-5; D call uncertain. Trimming took 5 bases from V and 1 from J, leaving 11 bases between them. Germline V gene data show CDR1 as SNHLY and CDR2 as FYNNEI. CDR3 size: 14 residues. The CDR3 DNA follows: TGTGCCAGCAGTCTCTATGGCGCCCAAGAGACCCAGTACTTC. It yields the protein CASSLYGAQETQYF.

J is TRBJ2-7 and V is TRBV11-2, with no clear D. Germline V gene sequence: CDR1 SGHAT, CDR2 FQNNGV. There are 14 residues in the CDR3. The germline V and J ends were trimmed by 2 bases and 4 bases, with 12 bases remaining between them. The CDR3 protein is CASSLLQTLYEQYF. DNA of the CDR3: TGTGCCAGCAGCTTACTACAGACACTTTACGAGCAGTACTTC.

This clone was observed a handful of times. The chain uses TRBV7-8 and TRBJ1-5; D gene ambiguous. This CDR3 has 15 amino acids. CDR1 and CDR2 (germline): SGHVS, FQNEAQ. The ends were cut back, 5 bases at V and 0 bases at J, with 11 bases in the middle. CDR3 residues: CASSITAISNQPQHF. For the CDR3, the DNA is TGTGCCAGCAGCATCACAGCAATTAGCAATCAGCCCCAGCATTTT.

The rearrangement links TRBV6-5 to TRBJ1-1, with D perhaps matching TRBD1 (5 bases). Germline lookup yields CDR1 MNHEY and CDR2 SVGAGI. Trimming took 6 bases from V and 0 from J, leaving 11 bases between them. This CDR3 has 14 amino acids. The CDR3 nucleotides are TGTGCCAGCAGATGGACACCCATGAACACTGAAGCTTTCTTT. The encoded protein is CASRWTPMNTEAFF.

CDR3 DNA sequence: TGTGCCAGCAGCGTATCAGGGCAGCTGGCAACTAATGAAAAACTGTTTTTT. Residues: CASSVSGQLATNEKLFF. The chain joins TRBV9 to TRBJ1-4; maybe TRBD1 (5 bases). In germline, CDR1 is SGDLS, CDR2 YYNGEE. V was pared by 1 base and J by 0 bases, with 13 bases between. CDR3 length: 17 amino acids.

The chain links TRBV13 to TRBJ1-4; possible D gene TRBD1, 6 bases. The CDR3 runs 14 residues. V lost 5 bases, J lost 7 bases, and 14 bases lay in between. Looked up from germline, CDR1 is PRHDT and CDR2 is FYEKMQ (reference sequence). This CDR3 is CASSLGGRTEKLFF. Here the CDR3 DNA reads TGTGCCAGCAGCCTCGGGGGGCGGACTGAAAAACTGTTTTTT.

This rearrangement joins TRBV10-2 to TRBJ2-7; the match to TRBD1 covers 8 bases. Germline loops: CDR1 WSHSY, CDR2 SAAADI. This CDR3 is 14 amino acids long. V trimming: 7 bases; J trimming: 3 bases; junction bases outside the gene matches: 8. The CDR3 DNA is TGCGCCAGCACTCCGGACAGGGATCACTACGAGCAGTACTTC. This encodes CASTPDRDHYEQYF.

Note on this clone: The junction departs from germline at one end; a sequencing error may be responsible. The V gene is TRBV6-6, the J gene TRBJ2-3; D gene uncertain. The CDR3 is 14 amino acids. The germline gives CDR1 MNHNY, CDR2 SVGAGI (reference sequence). The DNA for the CDR3 is TGTGCCAGCGCCTCGACACTTATCACAGATATGCAGTATTTT. Its protein product is CASASTLITDMQYF.

The rearrangement uses TRBV5-1 and TRBJ2-5, with D maybe TRBD2 (5 bases). The CDR3 contains 12 residues. Germline lookup yields CDR1 SGHRS and CDR2 YFSETQ. V was pared by 4 bases and J by 4 bases, with 8 bases between. The CDR3 region is CASSLRGETQYF. The CDR3 nucleotides are TGCGCCAGCAGCCTCCGGGGAGAGACCCAGTACTTC.

The V and J genes are TRBV14 and TRBJ2-7, with D hard to call. CDR3 size: 14 residues. CDR1 and CDR2 (germline): SGHDN, FVKESK. The V end was cut by 2 bases, the J end by 2 bases, with 10 bases between. The CDR3 loop reads CASSQLVGPYEQYF. DNA of the CDR3: TGTGCCAGCAGCCAATTAGTCGGTCCCTACGAGCAGTACTTC.

The gene calls are TRBV5-1 and TRBJ1-1, with a weak D call TRBD1 (5 bases). There are 14 residues in the CDR3. V lost 2 bases to trimming and J lost 0 bases, with 8 bases between them. Germline-derived CDR1 and CDR2 are SGHRS and YFSETQ. The CDR3 DNA sequence: TGCGCCAGCAGCTTAGGGACGATGAACACTGAAGCTTTCTTT. It specifies CASSLGTMNTEAFF.

The rearrangement links TRBV19 to TRBJ2-3; 7 positions agree with TRBD1. This CDR3 has 16 residues. V was clipped by 5 bases and J by 0 bases; unmatched bases: 8. The germline gives CDR1 LNHDA, CDR2 SQIVND (reference sequence). Here the CDR3 reads CASSDGQAFSTDTQYF. CDR3 DNA: TGTGCCAGTAGTGATGGACAGGCATTTAGCACAGATACGCAGTATTTT.

This clone was observed a handful of times. The V and J genes are TRBV18 and TRBJ2-5; a weak D match, TRBD2 (6 bases). The V end was cut by 2 bases, the J end by 5 bases, with 12 bases between. CDR3 length equals 14 residues. Germline lookup yields CDR1 KGHSH and CDR2 LQKENI. The CDR3 protein is CASSPVGGGETQYF. The CDR3 DNA sequence: TGTGCCAGCTCACCAGTTGGAGGAGGGGAGACCCAGTACTTC.

The chain combines TRBV10-3 with TRBJ2-7; no clear D gene. This CDR3 has 13 amino acids. V dropped 6 bases and J dropped 2 bases, with 11 bases sitting between them. Germline assignment: CDR1 ENHRY and CDR2 SYGVKD. This chain's CDR3 is CAIRATDAYEQYF. The DNA of the CDR3 is TGTGCCATCAGGGCAACCGATGCCTACGAGCAGTACTTC.

V usage is TRBV6-5 and J usage is TRBJ1-1, with TRBD1 as a possible D gene (5 bases). Trimming left V 6 bases short and J 1 base short, with 12 bases between. Per the germline V gene, CDR1 is MNHEY and CDR2 is SVGAGI. This CDR3 spans 14 amino acids. CDR3 protein: CASRPGTTNTEAFF. DNA for the CDR3: TGTGCCAGCAGACCCGGGACCACGAACACTGAAGCTTTCTTT.

A single count supports this clone. The chain links TRBV27 to TRBJ1-1; D may be TRBD1 (5 bases). Trimming stripped 3 bases from V and 0 bases from J, with 8 bases between. The CDR3 consists of 14 residues. Germline CDR1 MNHEY, CDR2 SMNVEV (reference sequence). CDR3 in amino acids: CASSLSGLNTEAFF. The CDR3 region has the DNA TGTGCCAGCAGTTTGTCAGGGTTGAACACTGAAGCTTTCTTT.

The gene calls are TRBV7-2 and TRBJ1-2; TRBD1 is a possible D gene (6 bases). CDR3 size: 13 residues. In germline, CDR1 is SGHTA, CDR2 FQGNSA. V lost 6 bases and J lost 4, with 12 bases in between. The CDR3 region has the DNA TGTGCCAGCAGACAGACAGGCGTCTATGGCTACACCTTC. Translated: CASRQTGVYGYTF.

In its sample, this clone was seen a few times. The rearrangement uses TRBV25-1 and TRBJ2-5; TRBD1 is a possible D gene (5 bases). This CDR3 has 14 residues. Germline values: CDR1 MGHDK, CDR2 SYGVNS. Trimming took 3 bases from V and 1 from J, leaving 9 bases between them. CDR3 amino acids: CASSESGFQETQYF. CDR3 sequence (DNA): TGTGCCAGCAGTGAGTCAGGGTTCCAAGAGACCCAGTACTTC.

The chain couples TRBV15 to TRBJ2-5; 11 bases are a match to TRBD2. The V gene's germline CDR1 is LNHNV and CDR2 YYDKDF (reference sequence). V shed 2 bases, J shed 5 bases, and the junction held 7 bases outside the gene matches. The CDR3 has 16 amino acids. CDR3 loop: CATSRSGLAVSETQYF. The CDR3 DNA reads as TGTGCCACCAGCAGATCGGGACTAGCGGTTAGCGAGACCCAGTACTTC.

The CDR3 sequence: CASSLILAGEYNEQFF. The CDR3 region has the DNA TGTGCCAGCAGCTTGATTTTAGCGGGTGAATACAATGAGCAGTTCTTC. This chain joins TRBV7-2 and TRBJ2-1; 7 positions agree with TRBD2. This CDR3 has 16 amino acids. After removal of 3 bases from V and 4 bases from J, the junction contained 9 bases not matched to a gene. CDR1 and CDR2 (germline): SGHTA, FQGNSA.